This TCR beta chain was sequenced in a study of breast tumors, draining lymph nodes, adjacent tissues. This clonotype occurred many times. The antigen is unknown. This CDR3 spans 13 amino acids. V lost 5 bases to trimming and J lost 0 bases, with 7 bases between them. The germline V gene encodes CDR1 SEHNR and CDR2 FQNEAQ (reference sequence). Study outcomes and limitations: Findings are consistent with lymph node origin and intratumoral expansion of most tumor T cells. Compared with lymph nodes, tumors were less diverse; compared with nontumor tissue, more. Luminal-like breast cancer showed significantly greater tumor-nontumor repertoire similarity than basal-like breast cancer did.

TCRdb re-derived calls from the multiplex PCR reads in MiXCR, one entry per CDR3 protein. The table includes tens of thousands of distinct CDR3 sequences, less than 75% detected once. Sequencing was done on a sample of breast tumor tissue. The receptor was derived from a female donor with breast cancer. Some clones in this sample may be carry-over from other donors' samples. The chain combines TRBV7-9 with TRBJ2-5; D is unresolved. The CDR3 loop is CASSPRYQETQYF. In nucleotides, the CDR3 is TGTGCCAGCAGCCCCCGGTACCAAGAGACCCAGTACTTC.